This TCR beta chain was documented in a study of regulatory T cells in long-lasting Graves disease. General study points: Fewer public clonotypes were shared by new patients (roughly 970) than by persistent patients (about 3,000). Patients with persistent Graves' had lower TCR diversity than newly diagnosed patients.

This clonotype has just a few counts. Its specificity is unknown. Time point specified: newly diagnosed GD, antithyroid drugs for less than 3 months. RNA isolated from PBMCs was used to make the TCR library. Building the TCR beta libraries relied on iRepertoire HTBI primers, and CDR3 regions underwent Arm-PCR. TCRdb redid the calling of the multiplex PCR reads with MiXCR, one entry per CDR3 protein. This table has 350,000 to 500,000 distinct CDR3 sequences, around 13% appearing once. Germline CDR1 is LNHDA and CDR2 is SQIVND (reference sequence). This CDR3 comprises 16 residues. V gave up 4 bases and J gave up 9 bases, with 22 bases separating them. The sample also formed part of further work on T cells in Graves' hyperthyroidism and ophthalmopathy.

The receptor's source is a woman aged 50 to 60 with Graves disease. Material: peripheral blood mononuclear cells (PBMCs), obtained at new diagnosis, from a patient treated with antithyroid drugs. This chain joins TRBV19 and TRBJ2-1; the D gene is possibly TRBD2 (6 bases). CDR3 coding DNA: TGTGCCAGTAGTAAACTCGCGGGACGGACTTTCGGTGAGCAGTTCTTC. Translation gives CASSKLAGRTFGEQFF.